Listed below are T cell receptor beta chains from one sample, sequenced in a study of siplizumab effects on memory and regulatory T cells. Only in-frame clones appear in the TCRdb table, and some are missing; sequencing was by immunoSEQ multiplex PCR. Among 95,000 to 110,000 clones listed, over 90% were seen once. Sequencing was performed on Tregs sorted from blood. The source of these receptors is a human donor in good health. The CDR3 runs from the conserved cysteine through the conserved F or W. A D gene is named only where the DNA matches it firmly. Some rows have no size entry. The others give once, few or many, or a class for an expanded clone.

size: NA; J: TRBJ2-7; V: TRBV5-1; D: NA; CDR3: CASSSPGTLGEQYF; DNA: TGCGCCAGCAGCTCTCCCGGGACACTGGGGGAGCAGTACTTC
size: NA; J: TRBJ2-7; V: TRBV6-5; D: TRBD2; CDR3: CASSYRGLGLAEWQYF; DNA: TGTGCCAGCAGTTACCGCGGCCTGGGACTAGCGGAATGGCAGTACTTC
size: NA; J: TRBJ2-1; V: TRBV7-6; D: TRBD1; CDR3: CASSLALRTGAYNEQFF; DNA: TGTGCCAGCAGCTTAGCGCTTCGGACAGGGGCATACAATGAGCAGTTCTTC
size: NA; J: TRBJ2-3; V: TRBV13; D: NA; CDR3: CASSRGSTDTQYF; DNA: TGTGCCAGCAGCCGGGGGAGCACAGATACGCAGTATTTT
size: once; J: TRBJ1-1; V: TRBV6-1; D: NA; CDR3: CASGAIVEAFF; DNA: TGTGCCAGCGGAGCTATCGTTGAAGCTTTCTTT
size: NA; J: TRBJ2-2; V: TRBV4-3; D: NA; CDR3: CASKRGQATGELFF; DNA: TGCGCCAGTAAGAGGGGACAAGCCACCGGGGAGCTGTTTTTT
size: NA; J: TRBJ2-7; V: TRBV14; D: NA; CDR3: CASSHGGTFYRDEQYF; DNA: TGTGCCAGCAGCCACGGAGGGACCTTTTATAGGGACGAGCAGTACTTC
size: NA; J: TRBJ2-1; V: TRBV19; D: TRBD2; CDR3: CASSKRESSYNEQFF; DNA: TGTGCCAGTAGTAAGCGGGAGAGCTCCTACAATGAGCAGTTCTTC
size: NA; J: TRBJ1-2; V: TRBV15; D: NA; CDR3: CATSRAAGVIGYTF; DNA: TGTGCCACCAGCAGGGCCGCGGGGGTGATTGGCTACACCTTC
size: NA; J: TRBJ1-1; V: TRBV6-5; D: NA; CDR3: CASSYVRGTEAFF; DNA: TGTGCCAGCAGTTACGTTCGCGGCACTGAAGCTTTCTTT
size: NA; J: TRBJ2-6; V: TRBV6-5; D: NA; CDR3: CASSYSSGSGANVLTF; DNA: TGTGCCAGCAGTTACTCGTCAGGGTCAGGGGCCAACGTCCTGACTTTC
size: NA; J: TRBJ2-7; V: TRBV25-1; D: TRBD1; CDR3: CASKGQTYEQYF; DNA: TGTGCCAGCAAGGGACAGACCTACGAGCAGTACTTC
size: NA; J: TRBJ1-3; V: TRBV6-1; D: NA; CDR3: CASSETQGGSGNTIYF; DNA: TGTGCCAGCAGTGAAACTCAGGGTGGCTCTGGAAACACCATATATTTT
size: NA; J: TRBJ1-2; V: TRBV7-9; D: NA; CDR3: CASSLPIRPPSHF; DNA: TGTGCCAGCAGCTTACCTATCAGACCCCCTTCTCACTTC
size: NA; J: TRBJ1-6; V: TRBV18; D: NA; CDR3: CASFTGTPNSPLHF; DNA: TGTGCCAGCTTTACAGGGACACCAAATTCACCCCTCCACTTT
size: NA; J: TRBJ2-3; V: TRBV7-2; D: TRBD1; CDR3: CASSPGTGGTDTQYF; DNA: TGTGCCAGCAGCCCCGGGACAGGGGGCACAGATACGCAGTATTTT
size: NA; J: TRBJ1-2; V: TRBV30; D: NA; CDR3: CAWSDQARGYGYTF; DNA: TGTGCCTGGAGTGATCAGGCCCGGGGCTATGGCTACACCTTC
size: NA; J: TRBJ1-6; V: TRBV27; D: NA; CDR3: CASSLVGAYSPLHF; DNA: TGTGCCAGCAGTTTAGTGGGGGCTTATTCACCCCTCCACTTT
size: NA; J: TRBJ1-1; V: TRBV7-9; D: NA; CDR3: CASSLVPNTEAFF; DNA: TGTGCCAGCAGCTTAGTTCCGAACACTGAAGCTTTCTTT
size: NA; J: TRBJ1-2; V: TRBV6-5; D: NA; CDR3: CASSYSVVFGGYTF; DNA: TGTGCCAGCAGTTACTCGGTCGTTTTTGGTGGCTACACCTTC
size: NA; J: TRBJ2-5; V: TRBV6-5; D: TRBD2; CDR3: CASSLGGLEETQYF; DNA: TGTGCCAGCAGCCTCGGGGGGTTGGAAGAGACCCAGTACTTC
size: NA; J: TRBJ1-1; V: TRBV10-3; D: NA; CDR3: CAIRAQGVTEAFF; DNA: TGTGCCATCAGGGCACAGGGTGTCACTGAAGCTTTCTTT
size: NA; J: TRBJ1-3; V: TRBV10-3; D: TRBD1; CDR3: CAISDPGQGSTGNTIYF; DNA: TGTGCCATCAGTGATCCGGGACAGGGATCAACTGGAAACACCATATATTTT
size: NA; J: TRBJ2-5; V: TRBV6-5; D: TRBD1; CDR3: CASSRQGETQYF; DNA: TGTGCCAGCAGCCGACAGGGAGAGACCCAGTACTTC
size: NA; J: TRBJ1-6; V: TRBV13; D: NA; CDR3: CASSLVRGQSLHF; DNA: TGTGCCAGCAGCTTAGTGCGGGGTCAGTCCCTCCACTTT
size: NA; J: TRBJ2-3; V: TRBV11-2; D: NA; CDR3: CASSLEADTQYF; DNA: TGTGCCAGCAGCTTAGAGGCGGATACGCAGTATTTT
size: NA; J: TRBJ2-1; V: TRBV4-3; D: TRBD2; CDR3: CASSQDLSGLAGNNEQFF; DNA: TGCGCCAGCAGCCAAGATTTAAGTGGCCTAGCGGGAAATAATGAGCAGTTCTTC
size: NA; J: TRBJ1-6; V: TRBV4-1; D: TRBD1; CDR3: CASSQDLTGYNSPLHF; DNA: TGCGCCAGCAGCCAAGATTTGACAGGGTATAATTCACCCCTCCACTTT
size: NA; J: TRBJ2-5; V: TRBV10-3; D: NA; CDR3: CALRSTEKETQYF; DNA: TGTGCCCTACGTTCAACAGAGAAAGAGACCCAGTACTTC
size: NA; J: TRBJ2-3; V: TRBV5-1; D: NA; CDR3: CASSLVQHTDTQYF; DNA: TGCGCCAGCAGCTTGGTACAGCACACAGATACGCAGTATTTT
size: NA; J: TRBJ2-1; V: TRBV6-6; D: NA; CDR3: CASRVGLVGEQFF; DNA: TGTGCCAGCAGGGTCGGACTGGTCGGTGAGCAGTTCTTC
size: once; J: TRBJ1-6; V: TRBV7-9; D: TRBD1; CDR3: CASSLQWDRRNSPLHF; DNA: TGTGCCAGCAGCTTACAATGGGACAGAAGGAATTCACCCCTCCACTTT
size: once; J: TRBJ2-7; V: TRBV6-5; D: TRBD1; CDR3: CASRRTGGYEQYF; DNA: TGTGCCAGCAGGCGGACAGGGGGCTACGAGCAGTACTTC
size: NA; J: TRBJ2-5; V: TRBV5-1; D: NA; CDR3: CASSLTQGLGETQYF; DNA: TGCGCCAGCAGCTTAACACAGGGACTGGGGGAGACCCAGTACTTC
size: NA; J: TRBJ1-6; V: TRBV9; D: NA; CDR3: CASGSPKSSYNSPLHF; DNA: TGTGCCAGCGGGTCACCCAAAAGCTCCTATAATTCACCCCTCCACTTT
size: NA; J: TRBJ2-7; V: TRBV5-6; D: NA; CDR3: CASSPSTFGEQYF; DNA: TGTGCCAGCAGCCCATCAACCTTCGGGGAGCAGTACTTC
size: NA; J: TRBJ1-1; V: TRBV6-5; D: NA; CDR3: CASSYRGSSEAFF; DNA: TGTGCCAGCAGTTACCGAGGCTCCTCTGAAGCTTTCTTT
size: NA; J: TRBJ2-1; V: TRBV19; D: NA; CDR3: CASSRGYAYNEQFF; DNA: TGTGCCAGTAGTCGCGGATACGCCTACAATGAGCAGTTCTTC
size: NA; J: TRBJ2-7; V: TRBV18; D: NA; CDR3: CASSPRPAGHDEQYF; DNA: TGTGCCAGCTCACCAAGACCTGCGGGTCATGACGAGCAGTACTTC
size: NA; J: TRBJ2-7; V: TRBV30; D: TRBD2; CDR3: CAWSPLAGGHEQYF; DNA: TGTGCCTGGAGCCCACTAGCGGGGGGCCACGAGCAGTACTTC
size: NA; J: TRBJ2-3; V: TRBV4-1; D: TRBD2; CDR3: CASSQKLAGTDTQYF; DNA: TGCGCCAGCAGCCAAAAACTAGCGGGGACAGATACGCAGTATTTT